This T cell receptor (beta chain) was sequenced for a study of blood T cell repertoires in COVID-19. For the study at large: Specimens from acute and convalescent COVID-19 originated in the United States, Italy and Spain. From T cells, B-cell-depleted T cells, or PBMCs came the material, which was cDNA or gDNA.

The CDR3 spans 15 residues. CDR1 and CDR2 from the germline V gene are SGHDT and YYEEEE. With V trimmed by 4 bases and J by 6 bases, 8 bases remained unmatched. Here immunoSEQ multiplex PCR was the method, and the copy in TCRdb shows in-frame clones only, minus some. The profile covers tens of thousands of clones, with about nine tenths appearing a single time and roughly an eighth taken by the ten largest. J is TRBJ1-5 and V is TRBV5-6; 9 bases match TRBD1. This TCR was sampled from a man between 65 and 79 years old with active or convalescent COVID-19. Sequences were obtained from peripheral blood. DNA of the CDR3: TGTGCCAGCAGCGTCGGGACAGGGAATAGTCAGCCCCAGCATTTT. The encoded protein is CASSVGTGNSQPQHF.